The 30 T cell receptor beta chains below come from one sample, sequenced in a study of T cells in Graves' hyperthyroidism and ophthalmopathy. RNA transcripts yielded amplified TCR beta CDR3 regions. A first-round RT-PCR of the TCR CDR3 used the HTBI primer set. One entry per CDR3 protein results from TCRdb running MiXCR on the multiplex PCR reads. The sample records about 380,000 distinct CDR3 sequences, over 11% being singletons. Sequenced: blood. These receptors were obtained from a woman aged 60-70 years with Graves' hyperthyroidism.

This clonotype was counted at least ten times. The chain employs TRBV3-1 and TRBJ1-2, with D maybe TRBD1 (5 bases). V was pared by 4 bases and J by 5 bases, with 14 bases between. This CDR3 has 14 amino acids. Germline loops: CDR1 LGHDT, CDR2 YNNKEL (reference sequence). CDR3 sequence (DNA): TGTGCCAGCAGCCCCTGGCAGGGCGAATATGGCTACACCTTC. Its translation is CASSPWQGEYGYTF.

This clonotype was recorded at least ten times. The V and J genes are TRBV5-1 and TRBJ2-4, with TRBD2 identical over 8 bases. Germline V gives CDR1 SGHRS, CDR2 YFSETQ. V gave up 5 bases and J gave up 7 bases; unmatched junction bases: 8. The CDR3 has 14 amino acids. CDR3 bases: TGCGCCAGCAGTAAAGCGGGAGATGGGAACATTCAGTACTTC. This translates into CASSKAGDGNIQYF.

This clonotype came up many times. The chain carries TRBV7-8 and TRBJ2-7; 12 bases are a match to TRBD2. Germline-derived CDR1 and CDR2 are SGHVS and FQNEAQ. V was pared by 2 bases and J by 4 bases, with 6 bases of the junction left unmatched. The CDR3 sequence is 16 residues long. The CDR3 sequence: CASSLRRLAGAYEQYF. CDR3 nucleotides: TGTGCCAGCAGCTTAAGGAGACTAGCGGGAGCTTACGAGCAGTACTTC.

This clonotype has at least ten counts. The rearrangement uses TRBV12-3 or TRBV12-4 and TRBJ1-2; the D gene is possibly TRBD1 (5 bases). This CDR3 contains 11 residues. With 7 bases removed from V and 7 bases from J, the gap between germline ends came to 10 bases. In DNA, the CDR3 is TGTGCCAGCACCCAGGGCCTTGGCTACACCTTC. It encodes CASTQGLGYTF.

V is TRBV19 and J is TRBJ1-5, with 7 positions matching TRBD1. The CDR3 consists of 14 residues. The V segment lost 8 bases and the J segment 6 bases; nucleotides outside the gene matches: 10. CDR1 is LNHDA, CDR2 SQIVND, per germline (reference sequence). CDR3 coding DNA: TGTGCCAGTTCCCGACAGGGACGAGGTCAGCCCCAGCATTTT. Translation: CASSRQGRGQPQHF.

This clonotype came up many times. The gene calls are TRBV12-5 and TRBJ2-3; TRBD1 is a possible D gene (6 bases). The CDR3 is 18 residues long. CDR1 LGHNT and CDR2 FRNRAP come from the germline V gene. Deletions cut 0 bases from V and 2 bases from J, with 18 bases between. The CDR3 reads CASGLVVRTGTHTDTQYF. CDR3 DNA: TGTGCTAGTGGTTTGGTAGTAAGAACCGGGACACACACAGATACGCAGTATTTT.

This clonotype occurred a few times. This chain joins TRBV25-1 and TRBJ2-5; D remains unclear. The CDR3 covers 14 residues. V shed 1 base and J shed 3 bases, with 9 bases lying between them. Germline lookup yields CDR1 MGHDK and CDR2 SYGVNS. DNA for the CDR3: TGTGCCAGCAGTGAATGGGGAAGGGAAGAGACCCAGTACTTC. This translates into CASSEWGREETQYF.

The V call is TRBV29-1, the J call TRBJ1-1; D not certain. The CDR3 is 13 amino acids. Trimming removed 4 bases from V and 0 bases from J, with 9 bases in between. Germline V gene lookup returns CDR1 SQVTM and CDR2 ANQGSEA. CDR3 loop: CSVAGSLNTEAFF. The CDR3 DNA sequence: TGCAGCGTTGCAGGCTCTCTGAACACTGAAGCTTTCTTT.

This clonotype was counted ten times or more. The chain recombines TRBV6-1 with TRBJ2-7; D may be TRBD2 (5 bases). The germline CDR1 and CDR2 sequences are MNHNS and SASEGT. The ends were cut back, 7 bases at V and 2 bases at J, with 18 bases in the middle. This CDR3 spans 15 amino acids. In DNA, the CDR3 is TGTGCCAGCACGGTGAGCGGACTCACCCCCTACGAGCAGTACTTC. Translated: CASTVSGLTPYEQYF.

This clonotype was seen repeatedly, ten times or more. The chain links TRBV19 to TRBJ2-5; 9 nucleotides align to TRBD2. The CDR3 runs 15 residues. Germline lookup yields CDR1 LNHDA and CDR2 SQIVND (reference sequence). The V segment lost 3 bases and the J segment 1 base; nucleotides outside the gene matches: 3. The chain's CDR3 is CASSIRAGGQETQYF. DNA of the CDR3: TGTGCCAGTAGTATCAGAGCGGGAGGCCAAGAGACCCAGTACTTC.

The gene calls are TRBV10-2 and TRBJ2-3; TRBD2 aligns across 16 bases. CDR3 length: 18 amino acids. Germline assignment: CDR1 WSHSY and CDR2 SAAADI. Trimming at V came to 3 bases and at J to 2 bases, leaving 5 bases not matched to a gene. This CDR3 is CASSEGGTSGGVTDTQYF. The CDR3 nucleotides read TGCGCCAGCAGTGAAGGAGGGACTAGCGGGGGGGTCACAGATACGCAGTATTTT.

The chain employs TRBV20-1 and TRBJ2-3, with 13 bases identical to TRBD2. V was clipped by 6 bases and J by 11 bases; unmatched bases: 8. This CDR3 is built from 13 residues. The germline gives CDR1 DFQATT, CDR2 SNEGSKA (reference sequence). The CDR3 loop reads CSAQTSGRPWQYF. The CDR3 DNA reads TGCAGTGCCCAGACTAGCGGGAGGCCATGGCAGTATTTT.

This clonotype has ten or more counts. This sequence joins TRBV20-1 and TRBJ1-2; 9 bases agree with TRBD1. The CDR3 contains 13 residues. Germline V gene sequence: CDR1 DFQATT, CDR2 SNEGSKA (reference sequence). V was pared by 6 bases and J by 7 bases, with 9 bases of the junction left unmatched. This CDR3 is CSAYSTGGGGYTF. CDR3 DNA: TGCAGTGCCTACTCAACAGGGGGCGGTGGCTACACCTTC.

This clonotype was picked up many times. This chain joins TRBV18 and TRBJ2-7; maybe TRBD2 (6 bases). Germline CDR1 KGHSH, CDR2 LQKENI. V was pared by 0 bases and J by 0 bases, with 12 bases between. CDR3 length equals 16 residues. CDR3 residues: CASSPPLAPSSYEQYF. In DNA, the CDR3 is TGTGCCAGCTCACCACCCCTAGCGCCGAGCTCCTACGAGCAGTACTTC.

The table lists this clonotype with many counts. The chain carries TRBV24-1 and TRBJ2-2; D is unclear. V was clipped by 4 bases and J by 0 bases, with 11 bases between them. The CDR3 extends over 16 amino acids. The germline CDR1 and CDR2 sequences are KGHDR and SFDVKD. In DNA form, the CDR3 reads TGTGCCACCAGTGAATTCAGGATCGCGAACACCGGGGAGCTGTTTTTT. The encoded protein is CATSEFRIANTGELFF.

This clonotype was seen only a few times. Compared with germline, one end of the junction differs, possibly owing to a read error. The V and J genes are TRBV6-1 and TRBJ1-1, with 8 positions matching TRBD1. This CDR3 is 17 amino acids long. CDR1 is MNHNS and CDR2 is SASEGT in the germline V gene. The CDR3 is CASSRRQGRTVNTEASF. The CDR3 nucleotides read TGTGCCAGCAGTCGACGACAGGGGAGGACCGTGAACACTGAAGCTTCCTTT.

Ten or more counts support this clonotype. The gene calls are TRBV3-1 and TRBJ2-3; 15 bases align to TRBD2. Trimming at V came to 4 bases and at J to 5 bases, leaving 13 bases not matched to a gene. CDR3 length: 19 amino acids. Germline-derived CDR1 and CDR2 are LGHDT and YNNKEL (reference sequence). CDR3 loop: CASSPRGTRTSGRGDTQYF. The CDR3, as DNA: TGTGCCAGCAGCCCGCGGGGGACCCGGACTAGCGGGAGGGGAGATACGCAGTATTTT.

As concerns this clonotype: A single base separates this from a much larger clone, so it may be a read error. The rearrangement joins TRBV15 to TRBJ1-2; 9 bases map to TRBD1. Trimming at V came to 3 bases and at J to 4 bases, leaving 3 bases not matched to a gene. Germline assignment: CDR1 LNHNV and CDR2 YYDKDF (reference sequence). This CDR3 comprises 14 residues. CDR3 amino acids: CATSRGTGFYGYTF. CDR3 DNA sequence: TGTGCCACCAGCAGGGGGACAGGGTTCTATGGCTACACCTTC.

The J gene is TRBJ2-1, the V gene TRBV28, with 10 nucleotides matching TRBD2. The J segment lost 9 bases and the V segment lost 5 bases, leaving 10 bases of the junction unmatched. Germline V gene lookup returns CDR1 MDHEN and CDR2 SYDVKM. The CDR3 consists of 15 residues. CDR3: CASSMSGRAGREQFF. Written as DNA, the CDR3 is TGTGCCAGCAGTATGAGCGGGAGGGCCGGTCGTGAGCAGTTCTTC.

Many counts were recorded for this clonotype. The J gene is TRBJ2-1, the V gene TRBV5-1; D uncertain. The V gene's germline CDR1 is SGHRS and CDR2 YFSETQ. Trimming removed 0 bases at V and 5 bases at J, with 6 bases between. The CDR3 covers 13 residues. CDR3 protein: CASSLGVDNEQFF. The DNA for the CDR3 is TGCGCCAGCAGCTTGGGGGTTGACAATGAGCAGTTCTTC.

This clonotype has a count of ten or more. This sequence joins TRBV6-1 and TRBJ1-1; 7 bases are shared with TRBD1. CDR3 size: 15 residues. Trimming removed 5 bases from V and 0 bases from J; junction bases left unmatched: 6. Germline lookup yields CDR1 MNHNS and CDR2 SASEGT. The CDR3 region has the DNA TGTGCCAGCAGTAACAGGGGTTCCCTGAACACTGAAGCTTTCTTT. This sequence encodes CASSNRGSLNTEAFF.

The table lists this clonotype with many counts. V and J are TRBV5-1 and TRBJ2-2; no clear D. The CDR3 totals 14 residues. The germline V gene encodes CDR1 SGHRS and CDR2 YFSETQ. Trimming stripped 4 bases from V and 7 bases from J, with 14 bases between. CDR3 protein: CASSLGQGHGELFF. In DNA form, the CDR3 reads TGCGCCAGCAGCCTCGGTCAAGGTCACGGGGAGCTGTTTTTT.

The sample holds many counts of this clonotype. The V call is TRBV7-8, the J call TRBJ2-2; D uncertain. Trimming took off 2 bases at V and 0 bases at J, with 10 bases between the two ends. The CDR3 is 16 residues long. Germline CDR1 and CDR2: SGHVS and FQNEAQ. DNA for the CDR3: TGTGCCAGCAGCTTAAAGTCGCGACCGAACACCGGGGAGCTGTTTTTT. Encoded protein: CASSLKSRPNTGELFF.

The chain couples TRBV19 to TRBJ1-1; TRBD1 might be the D (6 bases). Germline assignment: CDR1 LNHDA and CDR2 SQIVND (reference sequence). The CDR3 sequence is 13 residues long. Trimming stripped 4 bases from V and 6 bases from J, with 12 bases between. The CDR3 is CASSTWTAAEAFF. As DNA, the CDR3 is TGTGCCAGTAGTACCTGGACAGCAGCTGAAGCTTTCTTT.

This clonotype was recorded many times. The chain links TRBV7-9 to TRBJ1-2; 9 bases are a match to TRBD1. Germline-derived CDR1 and CDR2 are SEHNR and FQNEAQ (reference sequence). V was clipped by 5 bases and J by 9 bases; unmatched bases: 10. This CDR3 is built from 14 residues. CDR3 protein: CASSHQGQGSCYTF. The CDR3 DNA reads TGTGCCAGCAGCCACCAGGGACAGGGAAGTTGCTACACCTTC.

In this sample, this clonotype turned up many times. The rearrangement links TRBV12-3 or TRBV12-4 to TRBJ2-7, with 8 bases that match TRBD1. J lost 2 bases, V lost 7 bases, and 7 bases had no gene match. This CDR3 is built from 14 residues. CDR3 loop: CASTRTGSTYEQYF. In nucleotides, the CDR3 is TGTGCCAGCACTCGGACAGGGTCTACCTACGAGCAGTACTTC.

Remarks on this clonotype: A much larger clone lies a single base off, so this may be a read error. J is TRBJ2-3 and V is TRBV20-1; D gene uncertain. V was shortened by 6 bases and J by 2 bases, with 9 bases between the two germline ends. Germline V lookup: CDR1 DFQATT, CDR2 SNEGSKA (reference sequence). The CDR3 length is 12 residues. The DNA of the CDR3 is TGCAGTGCCCCTTCGATCACAGATACGCAGTATTTT. Encoded protein: CSAPSITDTQYF.

This clonotype was seen ten or more times. The rearrangement joins TRBV7-6 to TRBJ2-5, with D possibly TRBD2 on 6 matching bases. Per the germline V gene, CDR1 is SGHVS and CDR2 is FNYEAQ. Trimming removed 5 bases from V and 5 bases from J, with 21 bases in between. This CDR3 is built from 16 residues. The CDR3 DNA reads as TGTGCCAGCAGCCTCCACCAAGGCGGGACGGGGGAGACCCAGTACTTC. Its translation is CASSLHQGGTGETQYF.

This clonotype was counted a few times. V is TRBV6-1 and J is TRBJ1-5, with 9 nucleotides matching TRBD1. The CDR3 spans 15 residues. V shed 7 bases and J 6 bases; nucleotides not matched to a gene: 10. Germline CDR1 and CDR2: MNHNS and SASEGT. The CDR3 nucleotides are TGTGCCAGCATTCTAGGACAGGGGTTTGGTCAGCCCCAGCATTTT. This translates into CASILGQGFGQPQHF.

A few counts support this clonotype. J is TRBJ2-5 and V is TRBV12-3 or TRBV12-4; 8 bases align to TRBD2. J was trimmed by 7 bases and V by 3 bases; bases with no gene match: 4. This CDR3 contains 13 residues. The CDR3 DNA reads as TGTGCCAGCAGTTTGTACGGGGGGGGGACCCAGTACTTC. Translation gives CASSLYGGGTQYF.